The 14 T cell receptor beta chains below come from one sample, sequenced in a study of blood T cell repertoires in COVID-19. Assay used: immunoSEQ multiplex PCR; TCRdb lists only in-frame clones, some missing. The sample contains some 300,000 clones, roughly 80% of which appear only once. Sample: peripheral blood. These receptors originate from a woman aged 45-59 years with active or convalescent COVID-19.

This CDR3 is CATLGQGAFF. DNA for the CDR3: TGTGCAACTCTGGGACAGGGGGCTTTCTTT. The V gene is TRBV6-5, the J gene TRBJ1-1, with 10 bases fitting TRBD1. The CDR3 has 10 residues. The germline V gene encodes CDR1 MNHEY and CDR2 SVGAGI.

The chain employs TRBV5-1 and TRBJ2-3; the match to TRBD2 covers 7 bases. The trim removed 7 bases at V and 2 bases at J, leaving 13 bases unmatched. Germline V gene sequence: CDR1 SGHRS, CDR2 YFSETQ. This CDR3 has 16 amino acids. This chain's CDR3 is CASGRGEGPVTDTQYF. The DNA for the CDR3 is TGCGCCAGCGGCCGCGGGGAGGGGCCCGTCACAGATACGCAGTATTTT.

This clone was found a few times. The chain is built from TRBV5-1 and TRBJ2-2; 9 bases fit TRBD1. V was clipped by 7 bases and J by 5 bases; unmatched bases: 9. From germline, CDR1 is SGHRS and CDR2 YFSETQ. The CDR3 length is 15 residues. In nucleotides, the CDR3 is TGCGCCAGCTTCCTCGGGACAGGGTGGACCGGGGAGCTGTTTTTT. Its translation: CASFLGTGWTGELFF.

This chain uses TRBV3-1 (or the pseudogene TRBV3-2) with TRBJ1-2, with D unresolved. The V end lost 0 bases, the J end lost 8 bases, and 16 bases lay between the germline ends. Germline assignment: CDR1 LGHDT and CDR2 YNNKEL (reference sequence). This CDR3 is built from 15 residues. CDR3 coding DNA: TGTGCCAGCAGCCAAGATGGAGCCCCGCTAGGAGGCTACACCTTC. Its translation: CASSQDGAPLGGYTF.

This clone was seen only once. The chain's CDR3 is CASLGDRDQETQYF. In DNA form, the CDR3 reads TGTGCCAGCTTAGGGGACAGGGACCAAGAGACCCAGTACTTC. The chain has TRBV3-1 (or the pseudogene TRBV3-2) and TRBJ2-5; 9 nucleotides line up with TRBD1. There are 14 residues in the CDR3. Trimming removed 8 bases from V and 0 bases from J; junction bases left unmatched: 4. Germline lookup yields CDR1 LGHDT and CDR2 YNNKEL (reference sequence).

V gene TRBV7-2 combines with J gene TRBJ1-2; D is perhaps TRBD1 (6 bases). Germline assignment: CDR1 SGHTA and CDR2 FQGNSA. The CDR3 is 12 amino acids. V was shortened by 2 bases and J by 7 bases, with 8 bases between the two germline ends. DNA for the CDR3: TGTGCCAGCAGCTTAAACAGGGTTGGCTACACCTTC. As protein: CASSLNRVGYTF.

The V and J genes are TRBV2 and TRBJ2-1; the D gene is possibly TRBD2 (5 bases). Germline CDR1 and CDR2: SNHLY and FYNNEI. V lost 8 bases and J lost 14, with 13 bases in between. The CDR3 has 10 residues. The CDR3 DNA is TGTGCCAGCCAAACTAGTAAGAAGTTCTTC. It yields the protein CASQTSKKFF.

As to this clone: In the same sample, other DNA sequences code for this CDR3. The chain has TRBV18 and TRBJ1-1; D is unresolved. The length of the CDR3 is 13 residues. Germline CDR1 reads KGHSH; CDR2 reads LQKENI. The ends were cut back, 6 bases at V and 1 base at J, with 9 bases in the middle. The CDR3 is CASSQQANTEAFF. CDR3 coding DNA: TGTGCCAGCTCGCAGCAGGCGAACACTGAAGCTTTCTTT.

The J gene is TRBJ1-5, the V gene TRBV28, with 7 bases identical to TRBD1. Germline V gives CDR1 MDHEN, CDR2 SYDVKM. The CDR3 totals 15 residues. The trim removed 7 bases at V and 3 bases at J, leaving 9 bases unmatched. The CDR3 is CASTGQRAPNQPQHF. The CDR3 bases are TGTGCCAGCACGGGACAGCGAGCCCCCAATCAGCCCCAGCATTTT. Supplemented by reference TRBV28 and TRBJ1-5, the full variable domain reads DVKVTQSSRYLVKRTGEKVFLECVQDMDHENMFWYRQDPGLGLRLIYFSYDVKMKEKGDIPEGYSVSREKKERFSLILESASTNQTSMYLCASTGQRAPNQPQHFGDGTRLSIL.

The rearrangement uses TRBV6-5 and TRBJ2-7; D is possibly TRBD1 (6 bases). The germline V and J ends were trimmed by 8 bases and 4 bases, with 15 bases remaining between them. The CDR3 runs to 13 residues. Germline V gene lookup returns CDR1 MNHEY and CDR2 SVGAGI. The CDR3 bases are TGTGCCAGCTTCCGGGGACACCGTTACGAGCAGTACTTC. Residues: CASFRGHRYEQYF.

This clone was seen more than once but under ten times. The chain couples TRBV3-1 (or the pseudogene TRBV3-2) to TRBJ1-1; D not resolved. V was pared by 2 bases and J by 11 bases, with 15 bases between. This CDR3 comprises 13 residues. Looked up from germline, CDR1 is LGHDT and CDR2 is YNNKEL (reference sequence). CDR3 amino acids: CASSQYLSGEAFF. CDR3 DNA: TGTGCCAGCAGCCAATACCTCTCTGGAGAGGCTTTCTTT.

The rearrangement uses TRBV6-5 and TRBJ2-5, with 9 bases aligning to TRBD2. Germline V gene sequence: CDR1 MNHEY, CDR2 SVGAGI. J was trimmed by 2 bases and V by 0 bases; bases with no gene match: 4. This CDR3 contains 16 residues. CDR3 DNA sequence: TGTGCCAGCAGTTACTCGCTAGCGGGGTTTCAAGAGACCCAGTACTTC. Its protein product is CASSYSLAGFQETQYF.

The chain is built from TRBV7-9 and TRBJ2-6; TRBD2 might be the D (5 bases). The CDR3 is made up of 16 amino acids. CDR1 SEHNR and CDR2 FQNEAQ come from the germline V gene (reference sequence). With 1 base removed from V and 2 bases from J, the gap between germline ends came to 9 bases. The CDR3 DNA reads as TGTGCCAGCAGCTTAGGAAGAGGGACTGGGGCCAACGTCCTGACTTTC. Translated, it gives CASSLGRGTGANVLTF.

The V gene is TRBV28, the J gene TRBJ1-6, with a possible D match to TRBD1 (6 bases). CDR3 length equals 14 residues. V lost 1 base and J lost 7, with 8 bases in between. Germline values: CDR1 MDHEN, CDR2 SYDVKM. This CDR3 is CASSLSGANSPLHF. The CDR3 DNA is TGTGCCAGCAGTTTATCAGGGGCCAATTCACCCCTCCACTTT. Full variable domain (remainder filled in from reference TRBV28 and TRBJ1-6): DVKVTQSSRYLVKRTGEKVFLECVQDMDHENMFWYRQDPGLGLRLIYFSYDVKMKEKGDIPEGYSVSREKKERFSLILESASTNQTSMYLCASSLSGANSPLHFGNGTRLTVT.